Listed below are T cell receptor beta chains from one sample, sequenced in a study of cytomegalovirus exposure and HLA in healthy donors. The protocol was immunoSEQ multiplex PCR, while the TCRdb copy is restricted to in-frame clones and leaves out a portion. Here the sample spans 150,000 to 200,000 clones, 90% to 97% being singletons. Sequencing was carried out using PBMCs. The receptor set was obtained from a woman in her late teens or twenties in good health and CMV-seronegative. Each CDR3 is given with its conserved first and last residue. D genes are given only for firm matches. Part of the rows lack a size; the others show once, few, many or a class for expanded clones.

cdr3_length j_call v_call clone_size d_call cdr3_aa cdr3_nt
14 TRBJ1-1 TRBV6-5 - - CASSDGEVNTEAFF TGTGCCAGCAGTGACGGTGAGGTGAACACTGAAGCTTTCTTT
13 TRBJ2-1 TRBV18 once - CASSPVGYNEQFF TGTGCCAGCTCACCAGTCGGGTACAATGAGCAGTTCTTC
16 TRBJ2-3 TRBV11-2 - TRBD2 CASSTTSGGAGVTQYF TGTGCCAGCAGCACGACTAGCGGGGGGGCGGGTGTGACGCAGTATTTT
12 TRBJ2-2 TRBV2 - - CASSEGLGELFF TGTGCCAGCAGTGAAGGTCTGGGGGAGCTGTTTTTT
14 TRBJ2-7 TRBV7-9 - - CASSLGTAPYEQYF TGTGCCAGCAGCTTAGGGACAGCCCCCTACGAGCAGTACTTC
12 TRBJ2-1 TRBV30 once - CAWSVIGTQQFF TGTGCCTGGAGTGTAATCGGGACTCAGCAGTTCTTC
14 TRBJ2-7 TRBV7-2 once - CASSLGDSYYEQYF TGTGCCAGCAGCTTAGGCGATAGTTACTACGAGCAGTACTTC
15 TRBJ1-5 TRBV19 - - CASSRVDAYPETQHF TGTGCCAGTAGCAGGGTGGACGCCTATCCGGAGACCCAGCATTTT
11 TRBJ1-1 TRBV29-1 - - CSVGTYTEAFF TGCAGCGTGGGGACATACACTGAAGCTTTCTTT
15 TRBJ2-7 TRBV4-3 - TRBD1 CASSQDLGTAYEQYF TGCGCCAGCAGCCAAGACCTTGGGACAGCCTACGAGCAGTACTTC
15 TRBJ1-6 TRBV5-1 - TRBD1 CASGSGQLDNSPLHF TGCGCCAGCGGGTCGGGACAGTTGGATAATTCACCCCTCCACTTT
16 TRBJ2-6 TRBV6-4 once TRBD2 CASKERGGLGANVLTF TGTGCCAGCAAGGAGCGGGGGGGGCTTGGGGCCAACGTCCTGACTTTC
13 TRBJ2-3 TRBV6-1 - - CASRHYPGVTQYF TGTGCCAGCAGGCATTACCCAGGTGTTACGCAGTATTTT
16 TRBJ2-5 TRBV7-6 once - CASSPPYKTGQETQYF TGTGCCAGCAGCCCACCATATAAGACAGGACAAGAGACCCAGTACTTC
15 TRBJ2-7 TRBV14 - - CASSQETVSSIEQYF TGTGCCAGCAGCCAAGAAACAGTCAGTTCAATCGAGCAGTACTTC
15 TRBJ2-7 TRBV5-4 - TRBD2 CASSLGTSASYEQYF TGTGCCAGCAGCTTGGGGACTAGCGCCTCCTACGAGCAGTACTTC
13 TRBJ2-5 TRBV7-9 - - CASRRTTQETQYF TGTGCCAGCAGGCGGACTACGCAAGAGACCCAGTACTTC
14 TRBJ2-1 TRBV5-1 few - CASTQGGLTLEQFF TGCGCCAGCACCCAGGGAGGCTTAACCCTCGAGCAGTTCTTC
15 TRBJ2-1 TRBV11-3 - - CASSLAHSSYNEQFF TGTGCCAGCAGCTTAGCCCATAGCTCCTACAATGAGCAGTTCTTC
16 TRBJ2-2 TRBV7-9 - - CASSLAKTGNTGELFF TGTGCCAGCAGCTTAGCGAAGACAGGGAACACCGGGGAGCTGTTTTTT
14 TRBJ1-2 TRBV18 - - CASSPYGGYYGYTF TGTGCCAGCTCACCATACGGGGGTTACTATGGCTACACCTTC
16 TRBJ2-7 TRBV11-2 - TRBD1 CASSSYTRQGADEQYF TGTGCCAGCAGCTCATACACCCGACAGGGGGCTGACGAGCAGTACTTC
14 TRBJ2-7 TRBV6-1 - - CASSPGGTSYEQYF TGTGCCAGCAGCCCAGGGGGGACCTCCTACGAGCAGTACTTC
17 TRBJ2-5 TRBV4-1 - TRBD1 CASSQGTQGAYQETQYF TGCGCCAGCAGCCAAGGGACACAGGGGGCGTACCAAGAGACCCAGTACTTC
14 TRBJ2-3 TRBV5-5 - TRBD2 CASSRRLAVDTQYF TGTGCCAGCAGCCGACGCCTAGCGGTGGATACGCAGTATTTT
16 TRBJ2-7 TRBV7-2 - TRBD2 CASSLAGTSGAYEQYF TGTGCCAGCAGCTTAGCGGGGACTAGCGGGGCCTACGAGCAGTACTTC
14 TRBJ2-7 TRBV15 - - CATSGGRGNYEQYF TGTGCCACCAGCGGAGGACGCGGGAACTACGAGCAGTACTTC
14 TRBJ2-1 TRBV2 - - CASRTDHTYNEQFF TGTGCCAGCAGGACAGACCATACCTACAATGAGCAGTTCTTC
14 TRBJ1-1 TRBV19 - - CASKDELINTEAFF TGTGCCAGTAAAGATGAACTGATCAACACTGAAGCTTTCTTT
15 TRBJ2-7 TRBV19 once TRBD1 CASSAQGQGAYEQYF TGTGCCAGTAGTGCTCAGGGACAGGGCGCATACGAGCAGTACTTC
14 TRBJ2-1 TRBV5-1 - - CASNGGNSYNEQFF TGCGCCAGCAACGGAGGGAACTCCTACAATGAGCAGTTCTTC
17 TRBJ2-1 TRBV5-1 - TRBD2 CASSLVGLAGSYNEQFF TGCGCCAGCAGCTTGGTCGGACTAGCGGGCTCCTACAATGAGCAGTTCTTC
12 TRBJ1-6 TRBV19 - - CASSILNSPLHF TGTGCCAGTAGTATACTAAATTCACCCCTCCACTTT
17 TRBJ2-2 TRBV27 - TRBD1 CASSLISYGTATGELFF TGTGCCAGCAGTTTAATATCTTATGGGACAGCCACCGGGGAGCTGTTTTTT
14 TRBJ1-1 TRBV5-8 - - CASSLGTVFTEAFF TGTGCCAGCAGCTTGGGGACAGTTTTCACTGAAGCTTTCTTT
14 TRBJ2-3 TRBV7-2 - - CASSYTTGTDTQYF TGTGCCAGCAGTTACACTACCGGCACAGATACGCAGTATTTT
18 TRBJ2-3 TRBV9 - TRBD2 CASSAGTSGASSTDTQYF TGTGCCAGCAGCGCCGGGACTAGCGGGGCATCTAGCACAGATACGCAGTATTTT
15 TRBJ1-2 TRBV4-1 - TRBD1 CASSQDQQGIHGYTF TGCGCCAGCAGCCAAGATCAACAGGGGATCCATGGCTACACCTTC
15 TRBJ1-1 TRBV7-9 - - CASSFDRPLNTEAFF TGTGCCAGCAGCTTCGACAGACCGTTGAACACTGAAGCTTTCTTT
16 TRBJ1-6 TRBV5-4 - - CASKAAPTGNNSPLHF TGTGCCAGCAAGGCAGCACCGACGGGGAATAATTCACCCCTCCACTTT
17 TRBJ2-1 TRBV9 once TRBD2 CASSVEIWTSGGIEQFF TGTGCCAGCAGCGTAGAAATCTGGACTAGCGGGGGAATAGAGCAGTTCTTC
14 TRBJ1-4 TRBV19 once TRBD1 CASSIGRGREKLFF TGTGCCAGTAGTATAGGCAGGGGGAGAGAAAAACTGTTTTTT
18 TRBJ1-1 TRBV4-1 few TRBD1 CASSKQWGQGPGDTEAFF TGCGCCAGCAGCAAGCAGTGGGGACAGGGACCTGGGGACACTGAAGCTTTCTTT
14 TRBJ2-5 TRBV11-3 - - CASSFSRGAETQYF TGTGCCAGCAGCTTCTCTCGGGGGGCGGAGACCCAGTACTTC
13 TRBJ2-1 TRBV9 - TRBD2 CASSVPGGNEQFF TGTGCCAGCAGCGTACCGGGGGGGAATGAGCAGTTCTTC
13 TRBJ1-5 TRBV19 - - CASTTAVGQPQHF TGTGCCAGTACTACGGCTGTCGGGCAGCCCCAGCATTTT
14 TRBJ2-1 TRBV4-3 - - CASSQDLDRGEQFF TGCGCCAGCAGCCAAGATCTAGATAGAGGGGAGCAGTTCTTC
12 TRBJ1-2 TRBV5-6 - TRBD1 CASSEQGYGYTF TGTGCCAGCAGCGAACAGGGGTATGGCTACACCTTC
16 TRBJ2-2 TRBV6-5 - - CASSYSSRGVTGELFF TGTGCCAGCAGTTACTCAAGCAGGGGGGTAACCGGGGAGCTGTTTTTT
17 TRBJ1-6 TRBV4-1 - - CASSPDKSGIYNSPLHF TGCGCCAGCAGCCCGGACAAAAGCGGGATCTATAATTCACCCCTCCACTTT
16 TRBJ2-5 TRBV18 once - CASSPALGGRAETQYF TGTGCCAGCTCACCGGCGTTGGGAGGACGGGCGGAGACCCAGTACTTC
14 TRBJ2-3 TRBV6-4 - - CASSATGNTDTQYF TGTGCCAGCAGTGCCACAGGGAACACAGATACGCAGTATTTT
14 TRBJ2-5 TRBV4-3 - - CASSPGGVGKTQYF TGCGCCAGCAGTCCCGGTGGGGTCGGGAAGACCCAGTACTTC
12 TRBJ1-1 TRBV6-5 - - CASSRQVSEAFF TGTGCCAGCAGCCGACAGGTCAGCGAAGCTTTCTTT
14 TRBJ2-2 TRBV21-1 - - CASSGTTNTGELFF TGTGCCAGCTCCGGGACAACGAACACCGGGGAGCTGTTTTTT